A selection of T cell receptor beta chains follows, all from one sample in a study of glioma-infiltrating T cells after dendritic cell vaccination. Produced via immunoSEQ multiplex PCR; TCRdb's table is partial and in-frame only. Found here are fewer than 25,000 clones, 75% to 85% of them singletons; the top ten hold roughly 34%. The material was blood, obtained before dendritic cell vaccination. The receptors derive from a human donor with glioblastoma. CDR3s include the opening cysteine and the closing phenylalanine or tryptophan. A D gene is named only where the DNA matches it firmly. For some rows the clone size is stated as once, few or many, or as a class when expanded; others skip it.

d_gene	abundance	v_gene	j_gene	CDR3aa	CDR3nt
NA	NA	TRBV7-2	TRBJ1-1	CASSLNVRRTEAFF	TGTGCCAGCAGCTTAAACGTGCGGCGCACTGAAGCTTTCTTT
NA	NA	TRBV11-3	TRBJ2-6	CASSPQGAGANVLTF	TGTGCCAGCAGCCCACAGGGTGCTGGGGCCAACGTCCTGACTTTC
NA	few	TRBV6-1	TRBJ2-7	CASSDRREIYEQYF	TGTGCCAGCAGTGATAGGCGGGAAATCTACGAGCAGTACTTC
NA	NA	TRBV14	TRBJ2-7	CASSQELTYEQYF	TGTGCCAGCAGCCAAGAACTAACCTACGAGCAGTACTTC
NA	NA	TRBV4-2	TRBJ2-1	CASSQGDRYNEQFF	TGTGCCAGCAGCCAGGGAGACAGGTACAATGAGCAGTTCTTC
TRBD2	NA	TRBV7-2	TRBJ2-3	CASSYRGRDTQYF	TGTGCCAGCAGCTATCGCGGGAGGGATACGCAGTATTTT
TRBD1	NA	TRBV5-4	TRBJ2-7	CASSLVGQGAYEQYF	TGTGCCAGCAGCTTGGTGGGGCAGGGGGCATACGAGCAGTACTTC
NA	NA	TRBV19	TRBJ2-4	CASSIGGGRQAKNIQYF	TGTGCCAGTAGTATAGGGGGGGGGCGCCAAGCCAAAAACATTCAGTACTTC
TRBD2	NA	TRBV19	TRBJ2-1	CATASLAGGSSYNEQFF	TGTGCCACCGCGTCACTAGCGGGAGGAAGCTCCTACAATGAGCAGTTCTTC
TRBD1	NA	TRBV12-5	TRBJ1-1	CASGLSPQGQAKGMNTEAFF	TGTGCTAGTGGTTTGTCCCCCCAGGGACAGGCTAAGGGAATGAACACTGAAGCTTTCTTT
NA	NA	TRBV7-2	TRBJ1-5	CASSPSNQPQHF	TGTGCCAGCAGTCCCTCGAATCAGCCCCAGCATTTT
TRBD2	NA	TRBV4-2	TRBJ2-3	CASSQETGGLTDTQYF	TGTGCCAGCAGCCAAGAGACGGGAGGGTTGACAGATACGCAGTATTTT
NA	NA	TRBV5-8	TRBJ2-3	CASSRGQPRGTDTQYF	TGTGCCAGCAGCAGAGGACAGCCCCGAGGCACAGATACGCAGTATTTT
NA	NA	TRBV7-3	TRBJ1-1	CASSLFPGTEAFF	TGTGCCAGCAGCTTATTCCCGGGCACTGAAGCTTTCTTT
TRBD2	NA	TRBV7-9	TRBJ2-1	CASSLRRDREGDEQFF	TGTGCCAGCAGCTTACGACGGGATCGGGAGGGGGATGAGCAGTTCTTC
TRBD2	NA	TRBV5-1	TRBJ2-3	CASSLSGRAGDTQYF	TGCGCCAGCAGCCTAAGCGGGAGGGCCGGTGATACGCAGTATTTT